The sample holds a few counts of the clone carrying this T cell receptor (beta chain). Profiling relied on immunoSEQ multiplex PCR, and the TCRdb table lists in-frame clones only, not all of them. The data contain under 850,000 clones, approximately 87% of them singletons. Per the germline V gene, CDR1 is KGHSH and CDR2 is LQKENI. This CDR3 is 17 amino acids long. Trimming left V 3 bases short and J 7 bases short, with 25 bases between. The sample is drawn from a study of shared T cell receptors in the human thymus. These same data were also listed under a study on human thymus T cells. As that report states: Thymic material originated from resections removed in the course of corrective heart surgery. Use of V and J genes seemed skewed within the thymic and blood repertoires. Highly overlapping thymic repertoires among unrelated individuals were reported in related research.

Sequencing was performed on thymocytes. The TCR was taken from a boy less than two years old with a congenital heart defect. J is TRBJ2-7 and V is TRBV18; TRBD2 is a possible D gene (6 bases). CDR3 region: CASSPENAGSPFGEQYF. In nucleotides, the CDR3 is TGTGCCAGCTCACCCGAGAACGCGGGGTCCCCTTTTGGGGAGCAGTACTTC.